This passage covers 20 T cell receptor beta chains from one sample sequenced in a study of cytomegalovirus exposure and HLA in healthy donors. 13 Jbeta primers and 60 Vbeta primers were used for the PCR. Method: immunoSEQ multiplex PCR; TCRdb's copy keeps in-frame clones and lacks some. The data contain over 70,000 clones, about 84% of them singletons. Sequencing input: PBMCs. The receptors stem from a man younger than 35 in good health and CMV-seronegative.

V and J are TRBV7-9 and TRBJ1-1; the D is unclear. The germline gives CDR1 SEHNR, CDR2 FQNEAQ (reference sequence). The CDR3 consists of 13 residues. V shed 0 bases and J shed 0 bases, with 2 bases lying between them. CDR3 protein: CASSLAMNTEAFF. The CDR3 DNA follows: TGTGCCAGCAGCTTAGCTATGAACACTGAAGCTTTCTTT.

The rearrangement joins TRBV28 to TRBJ2-1, with 8 bases fitting TRBD2. V lost 4 bases, J lost 8 bases, and 13 bases stayed unmatched. Germline V gene sequence: CDR1 MDHEN, CDR2 SYDVKM. The CDR3 spans 16 residues. CDR3 coding DNA: TGTGCCAGCAGTTCCCGCCGCCGAGCGGGGGTGGATGAGCAGTTCTTC. This translates into CASSSRRRAGVDEQFF. The full variable domain, in which reference TRBV28 and TRBJ2-1 provide the parts outside the CDR3, is DVKVTQSSRYLVKRTGEKVFLECVQDMDHENMFWYRQDPGLGLRLIYFSYDVKMKEKGDIPEGYSVSREKKERFSLILESASTNQTSMYLCASSSRRRAGVDEQFFGPGTRLTVL.

The chain joins TRBV9 to TRBJ2-3; TRBD2 matches 7 bases. The CDR3 covers 15 residues. The ends lost 2 bases at V and 0 bases at J; junction bases unmatched: 3. The germline V gene encodes CDR1 SGDLS and CDR2 YYNGEE. CDR3 sequence: CASSVGGGSTDTQYF. The CDR3 region has the DNA TGTGCCAGCAGCGTTGGGGGGGGGAGCACAGATACGCAGTATTTT.

The V and J genes are TRBV9 and TRBJ1-2, with 7 bases aligning to TRBD1. The germline CDR1 and CDR2 sequences are SGDLS and YYNGEE. V lost 0 bases and J lost 6; bases outside the gene matches: 5. The CDR3 loop spans 14 amino acids. CDR3 sequence (DNA): TGTGCCAGCAGCGTAGATAAGGGGGCAAATGGCTACACCTTC. The encoded protein is CASSVDKGANGYTF.

This clone was picked up a small number of times. The J gene is TRBJ1-2, the V gene TRBV6-5; 8 bases agree with TRBD1. Germline V CDR1 and CDR2: MNHEY, SVGAGI. Unmatched junction bases numbered 4, after V lost 6 bases and J lost 7 bases. The CDR3 extends over 12 amino acids. As DNA, the CDR3 is TGTGCCAGCAGGCAGGGGGCGGGTGGCTACACCTTC. This encodes CASRQGAGGYTF.

The rearrangement joins TRBV18 to TRBJ2-1, with no clear D. V was shortened by 0 bases and J by 10 bases, with 10 bases between the two germline ends. The CDR3 runs to 13 residues. Per germline, CDR1 KGHSH and CDR2 LQKENI. The CDR3 is CASSPPRPSEQFF. The CDR3 DNA reads as TGTGCCAGCTCACCACCGAGGCCTTCGGAGCAGTTCTTC.

This chain joins TRBV9 and TRBJ2-1; 8 bases map to TRBD2. The CDR3 loop spans 15 amino acids. The germline V gene encodes CDR1 SGDLS and CDR2 YYNGEE. The ends lost 2 bases at V and 7 bases at J; junction bases unmatched: 8. The CDR3 DNA sequence: TGTGCCAGCAGCGTTTTAGCGGGGTTTAAAAATGAGCAGTTCTTC. This encodes CASSVLAGFKNEQFF.

This chain joins TRBV5-8 and TRBJ2-5; a possible D gene is TRBD1 (6 bases). This CDR3 is 15 amino acids long. Germline V gene data show CDR1 as SGHTS and CDR2 as YDEGEE. V was cut by 0 bases and J by 5 bases, with 14 bases left in between. In DNA, the CDR3 is TGTGCCAGCAGCTTGGTATGGGGGCTTGGGGAGACCCAGTACTTC. Residues: CASSLVWGLGETQYF.

This chain uses TRBV19 with TRBJ1-5; no firm D call. Trimming cost V 3 bases and J 2 bases, with 11 bases left between them. The CDR3 covers 15 residues. Germline lookup yields CDR1 LNHDA and CDR2 SQIVND (reference sequence). Here the CDR3 DNA reads TGTGCCAGTAGTATCTCAGAGAGGGGCAATCAGCCCCAGCATTTT. This encodes CASSISERGNQPQHF.

This clone was picked up one time. The chain employs TRBV11-2 and TRBJ1-1, with 9 bases identical to TRBD1. The CDR3 consists of 13 residues. With 7 bases clipped from V and 6 bases from J, the junction kept 6 bases outside the gene matches. Germline V gene sequence: CDR1 SGHAT, CDR2 FQNNGV. The CDR3 DNA reads TGTGCCAGCAACCCGGGACAGGGAGCTGAAGCTTTCTTT. Translating gives CASNPGQGAEAFF. The variable domain in full, with the rest retrieved from reference TRBV11-2 and TRBJ1-1, is EAGVAQSPRYKIIEKRQSVAFWCNPISGHATLYWYQQILGQGPKLLIQFQNNGVVDDSQLPKDRFSAERLKGVDSTLKIQPAKLEDSAVYLCASNPGQGAEAFFGQGTRLTVV.

The chain joins TRBV7-6 to TRBJ2-3, with TRBD1 identical over 8 bases. V was pared by 5 bases and J by 3 bases, with 16 bases of the junction left unmatched. There are 18 residues in the CDR3. The germline CDR1 and CDR2 sequences are SGHVS and FNYEAQ. This CDR3 is CASSGRQGSDPGTDTQYF. Here the CDR3 DNA reads TGTGCCAGCAGCGGTAGACAGGGGTCGGACCCCGGAACAGATACGCAGTATTTT.

The J gene is TRBJ1-1, the V gene TRBV28, with D maybe TRBD1 (5 bases). V lost 7 bases and J lost 5, with 17 bases in between. Germline lookup yields CDR1 MDHEN and CDR2 SYDVKM. The CDR3 sequence is 14 residues long. The CDR3 DNA is TGTGCCAGCACTCCCCCCGGGGGTGGGACTGAAGCTTTCTTT. Amino acids: CASTPPGGGTEAFF.

The table lists this clone with a few counts. The chain has TRBV9 and TRBJ2-7, with a possible D match to TRBD2 (5 bases). Germline assignment: CDR1 SGDLS and CDR2 YYNGEE. Trimming stripped 0 bases from V and 2 bases from J, with 9 bases between. The CDR3 covers 14 residues. In DNA, the CDR3 is TGTGCCAGCAGCGTAGACCCCGGGGCCTACGAGCAGTACTTC. Its translation: CASSVDPGAYEQYF.

CDR3 in DNA: TGTGCCACCAGCAGAGATCGGTGGTACGAGCAGTACTTC. This codes for CATSRDRWYEQYF. The rearrangement joins TRBV15 to TRBJ2-7; D is ambiguous. This CDR3 is built from 13 residues. Germline V gives CDR1 LNHNV, CDR2 YYDKDF (reference sequence). V lost 0 bases, J lost 4 bases, and 7 bases lay in between.

The chain combines TRBV6-1 with TRBJ1-1; TRBD1 might be the D (6 bases). The CDR3 covers 15 residues. V lost 7 bases and J 1 base, leaving 16 bases between the germline ends. CDR1 is MNHNS and CDR2 is SASEGT in the germline V gene. As DNA, the CDR3 is TGTGCCAGCATCAAGACAGGCGCAAAGAACACTGAAGCTTTCTTT. It yields the protein CASIKTGAKNTEAFF.

V and J are TRBV7-2 and TRBJ1-2; weak D call: TRBD1 (5 bases). V was cut by 1 base and J by 2 bases, with 8 bases left in between. Germline assignment: CDR1 SGHTA and CDR2 FQGNSA. CDR3 length: 14 residues. The CDR3 sequence is CASSLGQQNYGYTF. DNA for the CDR3: TGTGCCAGCAGCTTAGGACAGCAAAACTATGGCTACACCTTC.

The chain's CDR3 is CASSVDLGQGSFSGANVLTF. The CDR3 nucleotides are TGTGCCAGCAGCGTAGATTTAGGACAGGGGAGCTTCTCTGGGGCCAACGTCCTGACTTTC. The V gene is TRBV9, the J gene TRBJ2-6; 9 nucleotides agree with TRBD1. CDR3 length: 20 amino acids. Germline CDR1 SGDLS, CDR2 YYNGEE. J lost 0 bases, V lost 0 bases, and 10 bases had no gene match. Together with reference TRBV9 and TRBJ2-6, the CDR3 gives the full variable domain: DSGVTQTPKHLITATGQRVTLRCSPRSGDLSVYWYQQSLDQGLQFLIQYYNGEERAKGNILERFSAQQFPDLHSELNLSSLELGDSALYFCASSVDLGQGSFSGANVLTFGAGSRLTVL.

This sequence joins TRBV6-5 and TRBJ1-1; D is undetermined. The germline V gene encodes CDR1 MNHEY and CDR2 SVGAGI. Trimming pared 1 base from V and 0 bases from J, leaving 6 bases between. The CDR3 contains 14 residues. For the CDR3, the DNA is TGTGCCAGCAGTTACTTGTCGGTGAACACTGAAGCTTTCTTT. Amino acids: CASSYLSVNTEAFF.

This rearrangement joins TRBV6-1 to TRBJ1-5, with a weak D call TRBD1 (5 bases). The V end was cut by 5 bases, the J end by 5 bases, with 16 bases between. This CDR3 has 15 residues. Germline V gene sequence: CDR1 MNHNS, CDR2 SASEGT. CDR3 region: CASSNRKNHDQPQHF. The DNA of the CDR3 is TGTGCCAGCAGTAACAGGAAAAACCATGATCAGCCCCAGCATTTT.

V and J are TRBV6-4 and TRBJ1-2, with no clear D. This CDR3 is 13 amino acids long. Trimming took off 8 bases at V and 0 bases at J, with 10 bases between the two ends. Looked up from germline, CDR1 is MRHNA and CDR2 is SNTAGT. The CDR3 DNA reads TGTGCCAGCGCTCCGGGAGCTAACTATGGCTACACCTTC. It specifies CASAPGANYGYTF.